What follows is one T cell receptor beta chain and its context. The data derive from a study of T cell changes during pregnancy in multiple sclerosis. Trimming took off 2 bases at V and 4 bases at J, with 6 bases between the two ends. CDR1 and CDR2 (germline): MNHEY, SVGAGI. The CDR3 extends over 13 amino acids. Assay used: immunoSEQ multiplex PCR; TCRdb lists only in-frame clones, some missing. The profile shows about 92,000 clones, roughly 90% of them singletons. The TCR was taken from a female donor with multiple sclerosis, enrolled in a pregnancy study. This chain joins TRBV6-5 and TRBJ1-5; possibly TRBD1 for D (6 bases). Sequencing used peripheral blood, obtained in the first trimester of pregnancy. The CDR3 loop reads CASSYTGNQPQHF. CDR3 bases: TGTGCCAGCAGTTACACAGGGAATCAGCCCCAGCATTTT.